This is a list of T cell receptor beta chains from one sample in a study of beta chain features in type 1 diabetes. TCRdb keeps only in-frame clones here, not all; method: immunoSEQ multiplex PCR. The sample holds hundreds of thousands of clones, about 17% seen once. Sequenced input: naive CD4+ T cells from blood. Receptors originate from a woman aged 18-35 years in good health. The CDR3 runs from the conserved cysteine through the conserved F or W. A D gene is named only where the DNA matches it firmly. Size is omitted from some rows. Given values are once, few, many or a class for expanded clones.

V gene	J gene	clone size	D gene	CDR3 DNA	CDR3 protein
TRBV19	TRBJ2-5	-	-	TGTGCCAGTAGCGGACAGCCCGGGGAGACCCAGTACTTC	CASSGQPGETQYF
TRBV10-3	TRBJ1-2	-	TRBD1	TGTGCCATCAGTTCGGGACAGGGGATGAATGGCTACACCTTC	CAISSGQGMNGYTF
TRBV28	TRBJ2-7	few	-	TGTGCCAGCAGTTCTGCGGAGGGGGGCTCCTACGAGCAGTACTTC	CASSSAEGGSYEQYF
TRBV4-3	TRBJ2-1	few	TRBD1	TGCGCCAGCAGCCAGACCAACGGACAGGGGGGAGTCAATGAGCAGTTCTTC	CASSQTNGQGGVNEQFF
TRBV7-3	TRBJ2-4	-	TRBD2	TGTGCCAGCAGCTTTGGCGGGAGGGGAGGCAAAAACATTCAGTACTTC	CASSFGGRGGKNIQYF
TRBV2	TRBJ2-5	-	TRBD2	TGTGCCAGCAGTGAGCTAGCGGGAGCCCCAGGGGAGACCCAGTACTTC	CASSELAGAPGETQYF
TRBV5-1	TRBJ2-2	-	-	TGCGCCAGCAGCGCCCAGGGTTCCGGGGAGCTGTTTTTT	CASSAQGSGELFF
TRBV7-9	TRBJ1-1	-	-	TGTGCCATCAACACTGAAGCTTTCTTT	CAINTEAFF
TRBV19	TRBJ1-5	-	-	TGTGCCAGTAGTATAGCTGGGTACCGCAATCAGCCCCAGCATTTT	CASSIAGYRNQPQHF
TRBV28	TRBJ2-3	-	-	TGTGCCAGCAGTTTATTAGATACGCAGTATTTT	CASSLLDTQYF
TRBV6-5	TRBJ2-7	-	TRBD2	TGTGCCAGCGGTAGCGGGGGAGGGTCCTACGAGCAGTACTTC	CASGSGGGSYEQYF
TRBV4-1	TRBJ2-3	few	-	TGCGCCAGCAGCCAAGATGGATTAGCAGCCCGCACAGATACGCAGTATTTT	CASSQDGLAARTDTQYF
TRBV7-2	TRBJ2-7	-	-	TGTGCCAGCAGCTTCTTTTACGAGCAGTACTTC	CASSFFYEQYF
TRBV19	TRBJ2-7	few	-	TGTGCCAGTAGTAGCCCCCCTCTCTACGAGCAGTACTTC	CASSSPPLYEQYF
TRBV27	TRBJ2-3	-	TRBD2	TGTGCCAGCAGAGAAATAGGGACTAGCGGCCCACCAGATACGCAGTATTTT	CASREIGTSGPPDTQYF
TRBV2	TRBJ1-1	few	-	TGTGCCAGCAGTAAAAACAGTTACCTGAACACTGAAGCTTTCTTT	CASSKNSYLNTEAFF
TRBV29-1	TRBJ2-5	-	-	TGCAGCGTTGTAGAGCAGGGGTTTAAGGAGACCCAGTACTTC	CSVVEQGFKETQYF
TRBV20-1	TRBJ2-7	once	-	TGCAGTGCTTGGCAGGGTTACGAGCAGTACTTC	CSAWQGYEQYF
TRBV19	TRBJ1-5	-	-	TGTGCCAGTAGTATGGGGGCGCAGTATCAGCCCCAGCATTTT	CASSMGAQYQPQHF
TRBV7-2	TRBJ1-2	few	TRBD1	TGTGCCAGCAGCCCGGGACAGCACTATGGCTACACCTTC	CASSPGQHYGYTF
TRBV27	TRBJ2-2	few	-	TGTGCCAGCAGTAGTAGTTCGAACACCGGGGAGCTGTTTTTT	CASSSSSNTGELFF
TRBV7-2	TRBJ1-3	-	-	TGTGCCAGCAGCTCAGCCAACACAGGGTCTGGAAACACCATATATTTT	CASSSANTGSGNTIYF
TRBV11-2	TRBJ1-5	few	-	TGTGCCAGCAGCTGGGGGGAACGTCAGCCCCAGCATTTT	CASSWGERQPQHF
TRBV7-2	TRBJ1-3	-	-	TGTGCCAGCAGCTTTGGGGGCGGGGACACCATATATTTT	CASSFGGGDTIYF
TRBV7-2	TRBJ2-1	-	-	TGTGCCAGTGCGTCAAGCTCCTACAATGAGCAGTTCTTC	CASASSSYNEQFF
TRBV5-6	TRBJ1-2	-	-	TGTGCCAGCAGCCTTGGCGGCGAGGGGCGGAACTATGGCTACACCTTC	CASSLGGEGRNYGYTF
TRBV7-6	TRBJ2-1	-	TRBD1	TGTGCCAGCAGCGCACGGGGTGGACAGGGCTACAATGAGCAGTTCTTC	CASSARGGQGYNEQFF
TRBV6-5	TRBJ2-7	-	-	TGTGCCAGCAGTCGAGGGCCGAGCTCCTACGAGCAGTACTTC	CASSRGPSSYEQYF
TRBV5-1	TRBJ2-7	few	-	TGCGCCAGCAGCTTGGCCGGGACCCCCTACGAGCAGTACTTC	CASSLAGTPYEQYF
TRBV25-1	TRBJ2-5	-	TRBD2	TGTGCCAGCAGTGGACTAGCGGGAGTTGAGACCCAGTACTTC	CASSGLAGVETQYF
TRBV27	TRBJ1-4	few	-	TGTGCCAGCAGTTCGAGGGGTGCAACTAATGAAAAACTGTTTTTT	CASSSRGATNEKLFF
TRBV4-3	TRBJ1-2	-	-	TGCGCCAGCAGCCAAGATTCAGGGACTTATGGCTACACCTTC	CASSQDSGTYGYTF
TRBV27	TRBJ1-1	-	-	TGTGCCAGCAGTTTTATGGACGGGAAAGCTTTCTTT	CASSFMDGKAFF
TRBV7-9	TRBJ2-6	-	-	TGTGCCAGCAGCTTATGGCGGCCCGGTGGGGCCAACGTCCTGACTTTC	CASSLWRPGGANVLTF
TRBV29-1	TRBJ2-2	few	-	TGCAGCGGACGAAGGGGTTTCACCGGGGAGCTGTTTTTT	CSGRRGFTGELFF
TRBV7-8	TRBJ2-1	few	-	TGTGCCAGCAGCCCCAGGGACTTATCCTACAATGAGCAGTTCTTC	CASSPRDLSYNEQFF
TRBV7-3	TRBJ1-2	few	-	TGTGCCAGCAGCCCGGACAGAAACTATGGCTACACCTTC	CASSPDRNYGYTF
TRBV7-2	TRBJ2-7	few	TRBD1	TGTGCCAGCAGCTCAACATCGGGACAGGGGACCTACGAGCAGTACTTC	CASSSTSGQGTYEQYF
TRBV7-9	TRBJ2-7	-	-	TGTGCCAGCAGCTTACCAGGGAGCTCCTACGAGCAGTACTTC	CASSLPGSSYEQYF
TRBV11-2	TRBJ2-1	few	TRBD2	TGTGCCAGCAGCTTAGGCACTAGCGGCAATGAGCAGTTCTTC	CASSLGTSGNEQFF
TRBV5-1	TRBJ2-7	-	-	TGCGCCAGCAGCTTGGGACGGGAAGGCGAGCAGTACTTC	CASSLGREGEQYF
TRBV7-2	TRBJ2-2	few	-	TGTGCCAGCAGCCGTACTGCCTCCACCGGGGAGCTGTTTTTT	CASSRTASTGELFF
TRBV5-6	TRBJ1-2	-	-	TGTGCCAACAGCTTGGAGCGGGGCTACACCTTC	CANSLERGYTF
TRBV21-1	TRBJ1-5	many	-	TGTGCCACCAATCAGCCCCAGCATTTT	CATNQPQHF
TRBV28	TRBJ2-1	few	TRBD2	TGTGCCAGCAGTCCCCGGGGGAGGGGAGCCCCCTACAATGAGCAGTTCTTC	CASSPRGRGAPYNEQFF
TRBV2	TRBJ2-7	few	TRBD2	TGTGCCACCGCCGGGGGAGGGAATTACTACGAGCAGTACTTC	CATAGGGNYYEQYF
TRBV28	TRBJ2-5	few	-	TGTGCCAGCAGTCCCCACGGGGGAGTTCCCAGGGAGACCCAGTACTTC	CASSPHGGVPRETQYF
TRBV7-2	TRBJ2-7	-	TRBD2	TGTGCCAGCAGCTTTAGCGGGAGGGCGTATCTAGAGCAGTACTTC	CASSFSGRAYLEQYF
TRBV4-2	TRBJ2-1	few	-	TGTGCCAGCAGCCAAGCCCGTGTGAGCTCCTACAATGAGCAGTTCTTC	CASSQARVSSYNEQFF
TRBV28	TRBJ2-3	-	-	TGTGCCAGCAGTTTACAGGGGACAGATACGCAGTATTTT	CASSLQGTDTQYF